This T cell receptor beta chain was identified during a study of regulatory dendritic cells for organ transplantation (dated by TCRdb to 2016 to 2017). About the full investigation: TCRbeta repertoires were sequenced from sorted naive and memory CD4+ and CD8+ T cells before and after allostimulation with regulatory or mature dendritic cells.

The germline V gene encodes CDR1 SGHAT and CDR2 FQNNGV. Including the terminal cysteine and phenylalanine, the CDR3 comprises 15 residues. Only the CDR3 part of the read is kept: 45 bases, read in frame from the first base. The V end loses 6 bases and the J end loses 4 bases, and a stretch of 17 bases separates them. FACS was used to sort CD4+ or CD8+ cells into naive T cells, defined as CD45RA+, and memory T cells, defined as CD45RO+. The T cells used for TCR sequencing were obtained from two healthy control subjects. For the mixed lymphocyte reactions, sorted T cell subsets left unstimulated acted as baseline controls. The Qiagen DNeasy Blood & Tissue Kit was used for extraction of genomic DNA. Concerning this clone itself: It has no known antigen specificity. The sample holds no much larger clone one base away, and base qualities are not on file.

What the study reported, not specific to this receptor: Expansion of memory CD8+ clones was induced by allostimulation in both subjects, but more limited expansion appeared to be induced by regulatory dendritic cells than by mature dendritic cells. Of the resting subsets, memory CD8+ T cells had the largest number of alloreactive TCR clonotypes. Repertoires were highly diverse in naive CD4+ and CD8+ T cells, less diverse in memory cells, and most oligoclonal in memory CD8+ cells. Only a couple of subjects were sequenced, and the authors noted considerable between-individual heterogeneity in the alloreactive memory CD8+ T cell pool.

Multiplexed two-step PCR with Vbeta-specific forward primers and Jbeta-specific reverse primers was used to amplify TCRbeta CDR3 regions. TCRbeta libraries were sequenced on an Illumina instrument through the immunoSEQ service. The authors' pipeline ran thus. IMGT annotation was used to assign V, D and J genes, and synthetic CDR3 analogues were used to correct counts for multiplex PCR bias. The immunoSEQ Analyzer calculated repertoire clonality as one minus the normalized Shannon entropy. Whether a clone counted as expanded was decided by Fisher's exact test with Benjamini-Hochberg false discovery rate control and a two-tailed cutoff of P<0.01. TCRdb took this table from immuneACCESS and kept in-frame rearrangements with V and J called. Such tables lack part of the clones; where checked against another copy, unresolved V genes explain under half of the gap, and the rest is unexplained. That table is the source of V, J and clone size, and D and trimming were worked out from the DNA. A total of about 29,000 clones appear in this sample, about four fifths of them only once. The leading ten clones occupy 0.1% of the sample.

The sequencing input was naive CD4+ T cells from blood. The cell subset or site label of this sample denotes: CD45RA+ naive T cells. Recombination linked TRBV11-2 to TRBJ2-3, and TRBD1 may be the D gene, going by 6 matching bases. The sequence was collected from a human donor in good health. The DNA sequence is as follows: TGTGCCAGCAGTCCCGGGCCCAGGGGCGCAGATACGCAGTATTTT. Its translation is CASSPGPRGADTQYF.